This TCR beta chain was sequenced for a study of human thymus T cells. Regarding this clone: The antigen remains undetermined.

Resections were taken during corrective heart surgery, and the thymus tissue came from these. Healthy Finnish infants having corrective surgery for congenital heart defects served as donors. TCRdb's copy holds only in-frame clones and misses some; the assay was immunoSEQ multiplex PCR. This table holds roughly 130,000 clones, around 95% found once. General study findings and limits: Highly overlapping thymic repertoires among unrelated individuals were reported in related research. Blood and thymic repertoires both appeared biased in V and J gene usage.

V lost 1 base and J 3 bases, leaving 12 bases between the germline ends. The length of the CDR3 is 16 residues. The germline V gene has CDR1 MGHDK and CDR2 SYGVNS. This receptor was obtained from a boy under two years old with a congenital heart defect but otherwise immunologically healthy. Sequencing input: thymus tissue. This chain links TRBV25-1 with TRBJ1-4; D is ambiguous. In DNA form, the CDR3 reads TGTGCCAGCAGTGAATCTGGAAAGGGAGCTAATGAAAAACTGTTTTTT. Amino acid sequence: CASSESGKGANEKLFF. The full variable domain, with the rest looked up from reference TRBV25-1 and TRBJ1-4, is EADIYQTPRYLVIGTGKKITLECSQTMGHDKMYWYQQDPGMELHLIHYSYGVNSTEKGDLSSESTVSRIRTEHFPLTLESARPSHTSQYLCASSESGKGANEKLFFGSGTQLSVL.